A selection of T cell receptor beta chains follows, all from one sample in a study of blood T cell repertoires in COVID-19. TCRdb's table, derived via immunoSEQ multiplex PCR, lists solely in-frame clones and lacks some. Altogether some 130,000 clones are present, over 85% being singletons, with the ten largest covering 4% to 5%. The sequencing input was peripheral blood. The receptors come from a man aged 60 to 75 with COVID-19, enrolled during active disease. CDR3s leave out the opening cysteine and the closing phenylalanine or tryptophan.

v_gene	j_gene	CDR3aa
TRBV19	TRBJ1-5	ASGTGADQPQH
TRBV18	TRBJ2-5	ASSPKGQGRETQY
TRBV30	TRBJ2-2	AWSRDGELF
TRBV21-1	TRBJ2-1	ASSYPPTGYNEQF
TRBV28	TRBJ2-1	ASSDRGGKYNEQF
TRBV30	TRBJ1-5	AWSAADSLQPQH
TRBV6-6	TRBJ2-5	AIGTSGSVETQY
TRBV2	TRBJ1-3	ASSDGRDPGNTIY
TRBV5-4	TRBJ2-1	ASSLLGGEYNEQF
TRBV18	TRBJ2-1	ASSPRNPNEQF
TRBV7-9	TRBJ1-3	ASSPGTGGFSSGNTIY
TRBV4-1	TRBJ1-5	ASSQDGASGGYLGQPQH
TRBV7-9	TRBJ2-2	ASSFGLAENTGELF
TRBV7-8	TRBJ2-1	ASSPWTSTYNEQF
TRBV28	TRBJ1-2	ASSLRGHGYT
TRBV5-6	TRBJ2-6	ASSFAGTGGSGANVLT
TRBV18	TRBJ1-6	ASSTTGPDSPLH
TRBV7-9	TRBJ2-1	ASSTGTSGSGSVPYNEQF
TRBV2	TRBJ1-6	ASRQGRPVNSPLH
TRBV19	TRBJ1-4	ASSKSLPTGKLF
TRBV5-1	TRBJ2-7	ASSSSRDSFYEQY
TRBV4-2	TRBJ1-2	ASSQAARGANYGYT
TRBV5-1	TRBJ2-1	ASSLSRLADEQF
TRBV7-3	TRBJ2-1	ASRASVEGYNEQF
TRBV9	TRBJ2-2	ASSVAESGELF
TRBV2	TRBJ1-1	ASRPDRGDTEAF
TRBV24-1	TRBJ2-1	ATSDPSGRHYNEQF
TRBV3-1/TRBV3-2	TRBJ2-3	ASSPPGASGSSTDTQY
TRBV7-9	TRBJ2-3	ASSLLAGEADTQY
TRBV6-1	TRBJ1-1	ASSDLAGRDTEAF
TRBV30	TRBJ1-2	AWSNVLANYGYT
TRBV3-1/TRBV3-2	TRBJ1-3	ASSQPDGHLSGNTIY
TRBV6-5	TRBJ1-5	ASSPRVKSNQPQH
TRBV6-5	TRBJ2-7	ASSYSGQGSEQY
TRBV7-3	TRBJ2-2	ASSLGTSNTGELF
TRBV6-5	TRBJ2-1	ASSYFRDRGDEQF
TRBV19	TRBJ2-7	ASSTGQGRYEQY
TRBV6-1	TRBJ2-7	ASSEGQGEQY
TRBV5-1	TRBJ1-2	ASSLEPRTGEDGYT
TRBV19	TRBJ2-7	ASTGTGGREQY
TRBV9	TRBJ2-3	ASSVRLAGESDTQY
TRBV19	TRBJ1-1	ASSAPQGRLNTEAF
TRBV5-5	TRBJ1-5	ASSSSPVTTGLNQPQH
TRBV13	TRBJ2-3	ASSSDYTDTQY
TRBV19	TRBJ1-1	ASSIPGDRGSTEAF
TRBV3-1/TRBV3-2	TRBJ1-1	ASSQSGRNTEAF
TRBV11-2	TRBJ2-3	ASSPNRGADTQY
TRBV7-9	TRBJ1-2	ASSLDRGLPLRGYT
TRBV25-1	TRBJ1-3	ASNNEYSGNTIY
TRBV7-9	TRBJ2-7	ASSPETGTYEQY
TRBV5-6	TRBJ1-5	ASSLAAGGDNQPQH
TRBV5-1	TRBJ2-1	ASSSVRTPEGNEQF
TRBV12-5	TRBJ2-3	ASGSWRRAYSGESTDTQY
TRBV11-2	TRBJ2-5	ASSLVGEAETQY
TRBV10-1	TRBJ1-1	ASSTYHTGKAEAF
TRBV12-3/TRBV12-4	TRBJ2-7	ASRPTENYEQY
TRBV19	TRBJ1-1	ASRKTGGNTEAF
TRBV5-1	TRBJ1-2	ASSLEGAYGYT
TRBV6-5	TRBJ2-7	ASSYLTSEYEQY
TRBV9	TRBJ1-3	ASSVSLESGNTIY